A single sample is the source of the 15 T cell receptor beta chains below, sequenced in a study of tumor-infiltrating lymphocytes in localized non-small cell lung cancer. Data came from immunoSEQ multiplex PCR; TCRdb stores just in-frame clones and leaves some out. The data hold just under 10,000 clones, with 60% to 80% observed a single time. The material sequenced was lung tumor tissue. The receptors stem from a human donor with non-small cell lung cancer.

The count of this clone is one. The V call is TRBV28, the J call TRBJ2-7; D is perhaps TRBD2 (6 bases). CDR1 is MDHEN, CDR2 SYDVKM, per germline. Trimming pared 7 bases from V and 2 bases from J, leaving 15 bases between. This CDR3 region has 14 residues. The CDR3, as DNA: TGTGCCAGCACGGGCGGACTATCTCCCTACGAGCAGTACTTC. Amino acid sequence: CASTGGLSPYEQYF.

The chain couples TRBV13 to TRBJ2-7; 10 nucleotides align to TRBD2. There are 13 residues in the CDR3. J was trimmed by 3 bases and V by 7 bases; bases with no gene match: 3. The germline gives CDR1 PRHDT, CDR2 FYEKMQ (reference sequence). CDR3 sequence (DNA): TGTGCCAGCAAACTAGCGGGGAACTACGAGCAGTACTTC. Its translation: CASKLAGNYEQYF.

This clone was seen only once. V gene TRBV10-3 combines with J gene TRBJ2-7; TRBD1 or TRBD2 may be the D gene (6 bases each). The CDR3 consists of 11 residues. V shed 3 bases and J shed 11 bases, with 11 bases lying between them. Germline V gene data show CDR1 as ENHRY and CDR2 as SYGVKD. The CDR3 is CAISEAGEEYF. The CDR3, as DNA: TGTGCCATCAGTGAAGCAGGGGAGGAGTACTTC.

The rearrangement uses TRBV7-8 and TRBJ1-2; 9 nucleotides match TRBD1. The V and J ends lost 2 bases and 6 bases, in that order; junction bases with no gene match: 7. CDR1 SGHVS and CDR2 FQNEAQ come from the germline V gene. The CDR3 is made up of 15 amino acids. The CDR3 nucleotides read TGTGCCAGCAGCTTAACAGGGGGCGCGGGCCATGGCTACACCTTC. This gives the protein CASSLTGGAGHGYTF.

The sample holds one count of this clone. The chain combines TRBV6-6 with TRBJ2-5, with D unclear. In germline, CDR1 is MNHNY, CDR2 SVGAGI (reference sequence). The CDR3 totals 13 residues. The V end was cut by 10 bases, the J end by 2 bases, with 14 bases between. CDR3 bases: TGTGCCACCCAGTCGGCAGGACAAGAGACCCAGTACTTC. Residues: CATQSAGQETQYF.

The CDR3, as DNA: TGCGCCAGCAGCTTGGGTTTCACAGATACGCAGTATTTT. This sequence encodes CASSLGFTDTQYF. This chain uses TRBV5-1 with TRBJ2-3; no definite D call. From germline, CDR1 is SGHRS and CDR2 YFSETQ. The CDR3 is 13 amino acids. Trimming stripped 0 bases from V and 2 bases from J, with 4 bases between.

In this sample, this clone turned up once. The V gene is TRBV12-5, the J gene TRBJ1-6; 8 bases are shared with TRBD1. Germline values: CDR1 LGHNT, CDR2 FRNRAP. Losses at the gene ends were 6 bases for V and 6 bases for J; bases not matched to a gene: 7. The CDR3 runs 15 residues. The CDR3 DNA reads TGTGCTAGTGGGCGGGGGACAGGCACTAATTCACCCCTCCACTTT. It encodes CASGRGTGTNSPLHF.

V is TRBV6-5 and J is TRBJ1-1; D is ambiguous. CDR3 length equals 13 residues. With 6 bases removed from V and 2 bases from J, the gap between germline ends came to 10 bases. CDR1 MNHEY and CDR2 SVGAGI come from the germline V gene. The CDR3 bases are TGTGCCAGCAGCCCCCGAGGTAACACTGAAGCTTTCTTT. Amino acid sequence: CASSPRGNTEAFF.

CDR3 region: CASSPGEGSGTQYF. The CDR3 region has the DNA TGTGCCAGCAGCCCTGGTGAGGGGTCAGGGACCCAGTACTTC. This chain uses TRBV7-2 with TRBJ2-5; D could derive from TRBD1 or TRBD2 (5 bases each). The germline V gene encodes CDR1 SGHTA and CDR2 FQGNSA. This CDR3 has 14 amino acids. V was clipped by 5 bases and J by 7 bases, with 17 bases between them.

This clone was found a few times. V gene TRBV20-1 combines with J gene TRBJ2-7; tentative D call: TRBD2 (5 bases). The CDR3 contains 11 residues. V lost 3 bases and J 2 bases, leaving 5 bases between the germline ends. CDR1 DFQATT and CDR2 SNEGSKA come from the germline V gene (reference sequence). CDR3 bases: TGCAGTGCTAGGGGAGCCTACGAGCAGTACTTC. Its protein is CSARGAYEQYF.

The chain has TRBV6-6 and TRBJ1-1, with D possibly TRBD1 on 6 matching bases. The germline CDR1 and CDR2 sequences are MNHNY and SVGAGI (reference sequence). V gave up 3 bases and J gave up 5 bases, with 16 bases separating them. The CDR3 sequence is 15 residues long. The CDR3 nucleotides read TGTGCCAGCAGTTATCGGGTACAGGGTCCTACTGAAGCTTTCTTT. Translating it yields CASSYRVQGPTEAFF.

This clone was seen a single time. This chain links TRBV7-2 with TRBJ1-5, with D perhaps TRBD1 (6 bases). The V gene lost 4 bases and the J gene lost 3 bases, with 13 bases spanning the gap. Germline CDR1 reads SGHTA; CDR2 reads FQGNSA. The CDR3 consists of 15 residues. This CDR3 reads CASSSSRGNNQPQHF. DNA of the CDR3: TGTGCCAGCAGCTCTTCAAGGGGGAACAATCAGCCCCAGCATTTT.

The V gene is TRBV7-9, the J gene TRBJ1-5; no firm D call. Trimming shortened V by 3 bases and J by 3 bases, and 6 bases separated the two germline ends. Germline V gene data show CDR1 as SEHNR and CDR2 as FQNEAQ (reference sequence). This CDR3 is built from 13 residues. The CDR3 sequence: CASSLGNNQPQHF. The DNA of the CDR3 is TGTGCCAGCAGCTTGGGCAACAATCAGCCCCAGCATTTT.

The genes are TRBV7-8 and TRBJ1-1; TRBD1 might be the D (6 bases). The CDR3 covers 14 residues. Germline V gives CDR1 SGHVS, CDR2 FQNEAQ. The V end was cut by 5 bases, the J end by 2 bases, with 12 bases between. As DNA, the CDR3 is TGTGCCAGCAGCCTGTACGGGACAAACACTGAAGCTTTCTTT. Encoded protein: CASSLYGTNTEAFF.

V is TRBV5-4 and J is TRBJ2-7; 10 bases align to TRBD1. V was clipped by 5 bases and J by 5 bases; unmatched bases: 7. CDR1 and CDR2 (germline): SGHNT, YYREEE (reference sequence). This CDR3 region has 14 residues. The CDR3 DNA is TGTGCCAGCAGTTCCCGGGACAGGGGCCACGAGCAGTACTTC. As protein: CASSSRDRGHEQYF.